This note documents a single T cell receptor (beta chain) sequence. The sample is drawn from a study of a mutant IDH1 vaccine in newly diagnosed glioma. The time point: baseline, week 1 (first vaccination visit). Treatment meaning: pre-vaccination baseline after standard-of-care therapy. Trimming removed 7 bases from V and 7 bases from J; junction bases left unmatched: 10. In germline, CDR1 is LNHDA, CDR2 SQIVND (reference sequence). The CDR3 contains 15 residues. TCRdb keeps only in-frame clones here, not all; method: immunoSEQ multiplex PCR. The sample carries about 88,000 clones, about four fifths recorded once.

The clonotype was recovered from a man in his forties with glioma. Some clones in this sample may be carry-over from other donors' samples. The chain couples TRBV19 to TRBJ1-4; 9 nucleotides align to TRBD1. Material: PBMCs, obtained from a glioma patient treated with radiotherapy, temozolomide or both. CDR3 bases: TGTGCCAGTACCTACAGGGGGCGCAAGGGTGAAAAACTGTTTTTT. This sequence encodes CASTYRGRKGEKLFF.